This is a list of T cell receptor beta chains from one sample in a study of immune characterization of retroperitoneal liposarcoma. TCRdb recomputed calls from the PCR reads with MiXCR, one row per CDR3 protein. The table shows over 8,000 distinct CDR3 sequences, with approximately 30% occurring only once. The sequenced material came from tumor tissue. Source of these receptors: a female donor with retroperitoneal liposarcoma. The CDR3 runs from the conserved cysteine through the conserved F or W. A D gene is named only where the DNA matches it firmly. Not every row has a clone size; where given, it reads once, few, many or a size class.

cdr3_aa | cdr3_nt | d_call | clone_size | j_call | v_call
CASSLDDNFDEQFF | TGTGCCAGCAGCTTAGATGATAACTTCGACGAGCAGTTCTTC | - | - | TRBJ2-1 | TRBV11-3
CASSLSGTGLYEQYF | TGTGCCAGCAGCTTGTCCGGGACGGGACTTTACGAGCAGTACTTC | - | many | TRBJ2-7 | TRBV7-6
CASGSGPHNEQFF | TGTGCCAGCGGATCAGGGCCACACAATGAGCAGTTCTTC | - | large | TRBJ2-1 | TRBV6-1
CASGLVPDIYNEQFF | TGTGCTAGTGGTTTGGTACCGGACATCTACAATGAGCAGTTCTTC | - | - | TRBJ2-1 | TRBV12-5
CASSGGTFGANVLTF | - | - | medium-sized | TRBJ2-6 | TRBV6-1
CASGADRGSYEQYF | TGTGCCAGTGGAGCGGACAGGGGATCCTACGAGCAGTACTTC | TRBD1 | many | TRBJ2-7 | TRBV6-1
CASSLRQGGEQYF | TGTGCCAGCAGTTTACGCCAGGGGGGTGAGCAGTACTTC | - | - | TRBJ2-7 | TRBV27
CASRVPGQGSDTEAFF | TGTGCCAGCAGGGTCCCGGGACAGGGTTCGGACACTGAAGCTTTCTTT | TRBD1 | - | TRBJ1-1 | TRBV6-6
CASSSSRGEQYF | TGTGCCAGCAGCTCATCCCGGGGCGAGCAGTACTTC | - | few | TRBJ2-7 | TRBV7-8
CASSSGAQPQRF | TGTGCCAGCAGCTCCGGGGCTCAGCCCCAGCGTTTT | - | - | TRBJ1-5 | TRBV7-8
CASSEETSGGVQETQFF | TGTGCCAGCAGTGAGGAGACTAGCGGGGGGGTCCAAGAGACCCAGTTCTTC | TRBD2 | medium-sized | TRBJ2-1 | TRBV6-1
CASSDTGATEAFF | TGTGCCAGCAGTGACACGGGGGCCACTGAAGCTTTCTTT | - | few | TRBJ1-1 | TRBV25-1
CASSPGGEQYF | TGTGCCAGCAGCCCCGGGGGCGAGCAGTACTTC | - | once | TRBJ2-7 | TRBV7-6
CASNMAGGQMTQYF | TGTGCCAGCAATATGGCGGGAGGGCAAATGACGCAGTACTTC | TRBD2 | - | TRBJ2-7 | TRBV7-6
CASSAGTTNNEQYF | TGTGCCAGCAGTGCCGGGACCACTAACAATGAGCAGTACTTC | - | few | TRBJ2-7 | TRBV27
CANRRVAQNEQFF | TGTGCCAACCGACGGGTGGCGCAGAATGAGCAGTTCTTC | - | few | TRBJ2-1 | TRBV6-1
CASSEVNRAYEQFF | TGTGCCAGCAGTGAAGTCAACAGGGCCTACGAGCAGTTCTTC | - | medium-sized | TRBJ2-1 | TRBV6-1
CASSSTQETQYF | TGTGCCAGCAGCTCCACCCAAGAGACCCAGTACTTC | - | - | TRBJ2-5 | TRBV7-6
CASSQRYMGQGETQFF | TGTGCTAGCAGCCAAAGATACATGGGACAGGGGGAGACCCAGTTCTTC | TRBD1 | many | TRBJ2-1 | TRBV7-7
CASSYTGLEQYF | TGTGCCAGCAGTTACACAGGCTTGGAGCAGTACTTC | - | - | TRBJ2-4 | TRBV6-6
CASRFSGGYTDTQYF | TGTGCCAGCAGATTTAGCGGGGGATACACAGATACGCAGTATTTT | TRBD2 | - | TRBJ2-3 | TRBV6-1
CASSSYRESPSYEQYF | TGTGCCAGCAGCAGCTATCGGGAGAGCCCCTCCTACGAGCAGTACTTC | - | medium-sized | TRBJ2-7 | TRBV7-2